This entry features one T cell receptor beta chain sequence. Its antigen remains unidentified. The donors, aged roughly 6 to 95, were healthy Caucasians from Russia. The extraction recovered at least 5 micrograms of total RNA per sample. The record originates from a study of blood T cells in healthy people across ages. The study's findings and limits: The fall in TCR beta diversity per million T cells was roughly linear with age. Higher diversity and more naive CD4+ cells were features of long-lived donors, compared to aged donors.

Next came a second PCR, run for 7 to 11 cycles, which used a sample-barcoded 5' primer along with a J-beta primer mix. TCRdb reprocessed the 5' RACE reads via MiXCR and lists one record per CDR3 protein. Of over 1,500,000 distinct CDR3 sequences in the sample, around half are singletons; the top ten hold 2.1%. The CDR3 sequence is 15 residues long. Trimming removed 5 bases at V and 4 bases at J, with 16 bases between. CDR1 is MNHNS, CDR2 SASEGT, per germline. The chain combines TRBV6-1 with TRBJ2-3; possibly TRBD1 for D (6 bases). Sequenced input: blood. This clonotype was sampled from a woman aged 40 to 50 in good health. For the CDR3, the DNA is TGTGCCAGCAGTTGGCAGGGGCCGAACGCAGATACGCAGTATTTT. This translates into CASSWQGPNADTQYF.